Here is one T cell receptor (beta chain) with its context. Antigen: not known. Libraries were made from TCR beta cDNA, and they carried unique molecular identifiers. TCRdb processed the PCR reads anew with MiXCR; each CDR3 protein has one entry. The sample comprises roughly 430,000 distinct CDR3 sequences, more than 30% of which are singletons, and 6% to 9% rests with the top ten. The entry originates in a study of post-analysis software for immune sequencing data. Broader study findings: In patients, about 5 TRBV segments were more frequent than in controls, with TRBV5-6, TRBV5-1 and TRBV20-1 among them. Those with multiple sclerosis, the patient group, showed significantly lower normalized Chao1 diversity than controls.

The CDR3 consists of 14 residues. CDR1 is KGHSH, CDR2 LQKENI, per germline. The V end lost 3 bases, the J end lost 3 bases, and 9 bases lay between the germline ends. This TCR derives from a girl aged 2-10 years with multiple sclerosis. The genes are TRBV18 and TRBJ2-1; the D gene is possibly TRBD1 (6 bases). The sequenced sample consisted of blood. DNA of the CDR3: TGTGCCAGCTCACCCGGGGACAACTACAATGAGCAGTTCTTC. Its protein is CASSPGDNYNEQFF.